This TCR beta chain emerged from a study of blood T cell repertoires in COVID-19. At the level of the study: Specimens from acute and convalescent COVID-19 originated in the United States, Italy and Spain. In each case, the material was cDNA or gDNA derived from T cells, B-cell-depleted T cells, or PBMCs.

In the original processing: Amplification from reference gene primers served as the basis for estimated nucleated cell counts. This table comes from immunoSEQ multiplex PCR, and its TCRdb copy is limited to in-frame clones, with some not included. V, J and clone size are those of that table, while D and trimming were read from the DNA. The sample contains 30,000 to 45,000 clones, roughly 87% of which appear only once. The CDR3 runs to 15 residues. From germline, CDR1 is SGHNT and CDR2 YYREEE (reference sequence). V trimming: 7 bases; J trimming: 4 bases; junction bases outside the gene matches: 6. The TCR sequence derives from a human donor in a cohort sampled during active COVID-19. The chain couples TRBV5-4 to TRBJ2-3; 13 positions match TRBD2. Sequenced sample: peripheral blood. The CDR3 sequence: CASRTSGGAADTQYF. The CDR3 nucleotides are TGTGCCAGCCGAACTAGCGGGGGGGCGGCAGATACGCAGTATTTT.